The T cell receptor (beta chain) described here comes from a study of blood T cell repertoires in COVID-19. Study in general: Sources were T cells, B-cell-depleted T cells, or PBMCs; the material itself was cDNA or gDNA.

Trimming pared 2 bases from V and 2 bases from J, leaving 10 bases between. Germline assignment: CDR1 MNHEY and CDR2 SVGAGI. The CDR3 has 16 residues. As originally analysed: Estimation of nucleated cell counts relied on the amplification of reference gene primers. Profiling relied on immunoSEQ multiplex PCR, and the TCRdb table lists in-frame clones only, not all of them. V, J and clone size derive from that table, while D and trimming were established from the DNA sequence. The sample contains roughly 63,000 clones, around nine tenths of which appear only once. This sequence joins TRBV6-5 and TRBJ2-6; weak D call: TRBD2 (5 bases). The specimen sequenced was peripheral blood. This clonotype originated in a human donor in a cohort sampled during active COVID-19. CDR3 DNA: TGTGCCAGCAGTTACAACGTGAGGGCTGGGGCCAACGTCCTGACTTTC. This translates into CASSYNVRAGANVLTF.